This T cell receptor beta chain was identified in a study of CD4 T cells in relation to SARS-CoV-2 and coronaviruses. Study-wide background: Shared crossreactive spike epitopes were mapped to their HLA restriction.

From germline, CDR1 is SGHTA and CDR2 FQGTGA. CDR3 length equals 15 residues. Trimming took 6 bases from V and 1 from J, leaving 15 bases between them. Sequencing used immunoSEQ multiplex PCR; TCRdb keeps in-frame clones, though not all of them. Found here are around 45,000 clones, approximately 80% of them singletons; the top ten hold approximately 1.5%. The study's findings and limits: No donor gave both pre-pandemic and post-infection samples.

On this clone itself: Its specificity is not known.

The specimen was naive CD4+ T cells from PBMCs, cultured in vitro. Regarding subset: naive CD4+ T cells isolated by negative enrichment. The source is an adult with COVID-19. The chain combines TRBV7-3 with TRBJ1-1; D gene uncertain. Written as DNA, the CDR3 is TGTGCCAGCAGGGAAAGGAGGTTAGCGAACACTGAAGCTTTCTTT. Protein: CASRERRLANTEAFF.